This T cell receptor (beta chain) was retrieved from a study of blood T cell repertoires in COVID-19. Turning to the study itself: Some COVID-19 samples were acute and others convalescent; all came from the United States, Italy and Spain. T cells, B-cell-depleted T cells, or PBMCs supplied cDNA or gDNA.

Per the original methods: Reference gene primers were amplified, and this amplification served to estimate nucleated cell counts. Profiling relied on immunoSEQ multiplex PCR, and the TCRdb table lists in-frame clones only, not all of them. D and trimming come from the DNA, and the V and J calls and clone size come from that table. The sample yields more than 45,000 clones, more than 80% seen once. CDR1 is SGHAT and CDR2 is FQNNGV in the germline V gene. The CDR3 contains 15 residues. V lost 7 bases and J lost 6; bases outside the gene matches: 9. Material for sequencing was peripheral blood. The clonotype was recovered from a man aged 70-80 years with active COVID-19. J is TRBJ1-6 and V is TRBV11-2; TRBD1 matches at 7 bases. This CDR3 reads CASTLMQGGNSPLHF. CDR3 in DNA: TGTGCCAGCACCCTCATGCAGGGGGGTAATTCACCCCTCCACTTT.